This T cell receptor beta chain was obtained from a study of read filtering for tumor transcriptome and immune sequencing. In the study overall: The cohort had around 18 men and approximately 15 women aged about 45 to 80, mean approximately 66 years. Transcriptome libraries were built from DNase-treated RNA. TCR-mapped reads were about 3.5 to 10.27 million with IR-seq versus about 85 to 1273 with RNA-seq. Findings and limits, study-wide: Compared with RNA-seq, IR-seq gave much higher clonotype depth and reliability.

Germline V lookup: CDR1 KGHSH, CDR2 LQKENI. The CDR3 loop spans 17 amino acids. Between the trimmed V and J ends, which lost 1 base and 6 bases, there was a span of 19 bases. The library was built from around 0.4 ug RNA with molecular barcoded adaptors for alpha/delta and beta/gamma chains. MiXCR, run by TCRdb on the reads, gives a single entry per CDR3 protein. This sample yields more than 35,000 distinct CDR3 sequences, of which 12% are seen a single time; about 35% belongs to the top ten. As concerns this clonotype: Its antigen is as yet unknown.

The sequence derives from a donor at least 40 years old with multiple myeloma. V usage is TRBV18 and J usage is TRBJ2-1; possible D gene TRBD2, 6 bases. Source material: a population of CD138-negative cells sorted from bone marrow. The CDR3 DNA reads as TGTGCCAGCTCACCACGACTCCAGCGGGTCAGCGGCAATGAGCAGTTCTTC. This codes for CASSPRLQRVSGNEQFF.